This T cell receptor beta chain was obtained from a study of blood T cells in healthy people across ages. A second about 6 to 11 cycle PCR used barcoded and J-beta primers. Each cDNA molecule received a tag from a template-switch adaptor that had 12 random nucleotides. A single record per CDR3 protein comes from TCRdb applying MiXCR to the 5' RACE reads. The data hold around 2 million distinct CDR3 sequences, with about two fifths observed a single time. This CDR3 spans 13 amino acids. Caucasian individuals from Russia who were healthy and aged 6 to 90 acted as donors. This clonotype has a handful of counts.

Sequenced material: blood. The chain uses TRBV21-1 and TRBJ1-5; TRBD1 was called by the table and not checked on the DNA. TRBV21-1 is an annotated pseudogene. This clonotype was sampled from a human donor in good health. CDR3 protein: CASSPPFNQPQHF. CDR3 in DNA: TGTGCCAGCAGCCCCCCCTTCAATCAGCCCCAGCATTTT.